A selection of T cell receptor beta chains follows, all from one sample in a study of identical twins. Each CDR3 protein gets one entry after TCRdb re-called the 5' RACE reads with MiXCR. This repertoire shows some 710,000 distinct CDR3 sequences, around 5.7% found once; its top ten account for around 2%. Sequenced: naive T cells sorted from blood. These receptors originate from a man younger than 35 in good health. The CDR3 runs from the conserved cysteine through the conserved F or W. D genes are given only for firm matches. The size field is filled for only some rows; it gives once, few, many or a size class.

CDR3 DNA	CDR3 protein	clone size	V gene	J gene	D gene
TGCGCCAGCAGCCAAGATCCCCCTAGCGGGGACACAGATACGCAGTATTTT	CASSQDPPSGDTDTQYF	few	TRBV4-1	TRBJ2-3	TRBD2
TGCAGTGTAAGGACAGGCGACAATCAGCCCCAGCATTTT	CSVRTGDNQPQHF	.	TRBV20-1	TRBJ1-5	TRBD1
TGTGCCAGCAGCCGCTGGACCTCCTACGAGCAGTACTTC	CASSRWTSYEQYF	many	TRBV12-3/TRBV12-4	TRBJ2-7	.
TGCAGTGCTAGAGATGCACGACAGGACCAAGAGACCCAGTACTTC	CSARDARQDQETQYF	few	TRBV20-1	TRBJ2-5	.
TGTGCCAGCAGTTACCTACTTCAGGTTTCCCCCCTCCACTTT	CASSYLLQVSPLHF	.	TRBV6-2/TRBV6-3	TRBJ1-6	.
TGTGCCATCAGTGGGGGGACTAGAAGTGATACTGAGCAGTTCTTC	CAISGGTRSDTEQFF	.	TRBV10-3	TRBJ2-1	TRBD2
TGCGCCAGCAGCCAAACCCCGAATCCAGATACGCAGTATTTT	CASSQTPNPDTQYF	few	TRBV4-3	TRBJ2-3	.
TGCAGTGCTAGAGGGACAGGGGGCCAGCCCCAGCATTTT	CSARGTGGQPQHF	many	TRBV20-1	TRBJ1-5	TRBD1
TGTGCCAGCAGTTTATCATCCCCGGGACTAGCGGCTGGGCCCGGCCAAGAGACCCAGTACTTC	CASSLSSPGLAAGPGQETQYF	many	TRBV27	TRBJ2-5	TRBD2
TGCAGTGCTAGGACGGGAAGGGCTCACAATGAGCAGTTCTTC	CSARTGRAHNEQFF	many	TRBV20-1	TRBJ2-1	.
TGTGCCAGCAGCTTAGAAGGCGGGAGTGGAGAGACCCAGTACTTC	CASSLEGGSGETQYF	many	TRBV7-2	TRBJ2-5	TRBD2
TGTGCCAGCAGTTTCGGGTTTGAGGTCCCTGAAGCTTTCTTT	CASSFGFEVPEAFF	few	TRBV12-3/TRBV12-4	TRBJ1-1	.
TGCGCCAGCACCCCCGGAACAGTCGATCGGGGCGAGCAGTACTTC	CASTPGTVDRGEQYF	many	TRBV5-1	TRBJ2-7	.
TGTGCCAGCAGTTTCGCGGGAGGGCCGACAGATACGCAGTATTTT	CASSFAGGPTDTQYF	many	TRBV28	TRBJ2-3	TRBD2
TGTGCCAGCAGTACCGGGACTAGTGATACGCAGTATTTT	CASSTGTSDTQYF	.	TRBV2	TRBJ2-3	TRBD2
TGTGCCAGCAGCGTAGCTTCGTCAGGGCGGGCGGCCGGAGAGACCCAGTACTTC	CASSVASSGRAAGETQYF	many	TRBV9	TRBJ2-5	.
TGTGCCAGCAGTCGGGGGACTAGCGGGTACAATGAGCAGTTCTTC	CASSRGTSGYNEQFF	many	TRBV11-1	TRBJ2-1	TRBD2
TGTGCCAGCAGTTCACACACGGACAATGAGCAGTTCTTC	CASSSHTDNEQFF	many	TRBV6-5	TRBJ2-1	.
TGTGCCAGCATCCTGGACCGGGTCAATGAGCAGTTCTTC	CASILDRVNEQFF	many	TRBV6-1	TRBJ2-1	.
TGCGCCAGCAGCATCCTACCGCAATACGAGCAGTACTTC	CASSILPQYEQYF	many	TRBV5-1	TRBJ2-7	.
TGCAGCGTTGTTACTAGTATAGAGACCCAGTACTTC	CSVVTSIETQYF	many	TRBV29-1	TRBJ2-5	.
TGTGCCAGCAGTTTAGTAAGGAGCACTGAAGCTTTCTTT	CASSLVRSTEAFF	.	TRBV27	TRBJ1-1	.